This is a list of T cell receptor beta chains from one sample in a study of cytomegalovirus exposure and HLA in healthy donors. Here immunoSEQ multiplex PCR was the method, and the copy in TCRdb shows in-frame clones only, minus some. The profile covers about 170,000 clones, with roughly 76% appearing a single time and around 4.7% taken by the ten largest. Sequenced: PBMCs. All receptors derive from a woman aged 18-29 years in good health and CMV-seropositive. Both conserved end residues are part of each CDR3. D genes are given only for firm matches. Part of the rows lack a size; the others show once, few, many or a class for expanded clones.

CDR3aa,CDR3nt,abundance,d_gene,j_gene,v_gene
CASSPDSRPSGGYTF,TGCGCCAGCAGCCCAGACTCTCGGCCCTCGGGAGGCTACACCTTC,once,.,TRBJ1-2,TRBV4-1
CASSLALGSGGSDTQYF,TGCGCCAGCAGCTTGGCCCTGGGTAGCGGGGGTTCAGATACGCAGTATTTT,.,TRBD2,TRBJ2-3,TRBV5-1
CASSTGTSVTDTQYF,TGTGCCAGCAGCACCGGGACTAGTGTTACAGATACGCAGTATTTT,.,TRBD2,TRBJ2-3,TRBV9
CASSYERQSTDTQYF,TGTGCCAGCAGTTACGAGAGACAGAGTACAGATACGCAGTATTTT,.,.,TRBJ2-3,TRBV6-6
CASSEYRQGLDGYTF,TGTGCCAGCAGTGAATATAGACAGGGGTTGGATGGCTACACCTTC,.,TRBD1,TRBJ1-2,TRBV25-1
CAAGPLGVLRETQYF,TGTGCCGCCGGACCTCTCGGGGTGCTCCGGGAGACCCAGTACTTC,.,.,TRBJ2-5,TRBV30
CARELDTQYF,TGTGCCAGGGAGCTGGATACGCAGTATTTT,.,.,TRBJ2-3,TRBV25-1
CASSQDGSEYGYTF,TGTGCCAGCAGCCAAGATGGGAGTGAGTATGGCTACACCTTC,.,.,TRBJ1-2,TRBV4-2
CASSQGGAGEPYEQYF,TGTGCCAGCAGCCAGGGTGGGGCGGGGGAGCCCTACGAGCAGTACTTC,.,TRBD2,TRBJ2-7,TRBV5-5
CASSPAYSHSNQPQHF,TGTGCCAGCAGCCCTGCGTACAGTCATAGCAATCAGCCCCAGCATTTT,.,.,TRBJ1-5,TRBV28
CASSSTGAGGADTQYF,TGTGCCAGCAGTTCCACCGGAGCGGGGGGTGCAGATACGCAGTATTTT,.,TRBD2,TRBJ2-3,TRBV27
CASSLLGDWGGGETQYF,TGTGCCAGCAGCTTGTTAGGGGACTGGGGGGGAGGGGAGACCCAGTACTTC,.,TRBD2,TRBJ2-5,TRBV5-4
CASSLEGTGGTNTQYF,TGTGCCAGCAGTTTAGAAGGGACAGGGGGCACAAATACGCAGTATTTT,once,TRBD1,TRBJ2-3,TRBV27
CSVEWTDRPREAFF,TGCAGCGTTGAATGGACGGACAGGCCTCGTGAAGCTTTCTTT,.,TRBD1,TRBJ1-1,TRBV29-1
CASSPSGGANTEAFF,TGTGCCAGCAGCCCCTCCGGGGGGGCTAACACTGAAGCTTTCTTT,.,.,TRBJ1-1,TRBV4-2
CASSVSWDRGSTGANGLTF,TGTGCCAGCAGCGTATCTTGGGACAGGGGAAGTACTGGGGCCAACGGCCTGACTTTC,once,TRBD1,TRBJ2-6,TRBV9
CASSLGGDDGYTF,TGTGCCAGCAGCTTAGGGGGGGATGATGGCTACACCTTC,.,.,TRBJ1-2,TRBV7-9
CASSLKGSSYNEQFF,TGTGCCAGCAGTTTGAAGGGGTCCTCCTACAATGAGCAGTTCTTC,once,.,TRBJ2-1,TRBV6-5
CASSITNTGELFF,TGTGCCAGTAGTATTACGAACACCGGGGAGCTGTTTTTT,.,.,TRBJ2-2,TRBV19
CASSLRLAGRTTDTQYF,TGTGCCAGCAGCTTAAGGCTAGCGGGGAGAACCACAGATACGCAGTATTTT,.,TRBD2,TRBJ2-3,TRBV11-3
CASSWTGGITDTQYF,TGCGCCAGCAGCTGGACAGGGGGGATAACAGATACGCAGTATTTT,.,TRBD1,TRBJ2-3,TRBV5-1
CAWSFGGQETQYF,TGTGCCTGGAGTTTCGGGGGGCAAGAGACCCAGTACTTC,.,TRBD2,TRBJ2-5,TRBV30
CASSLGASTDTQYF,TGTGCCAGCAGCTTGGGAGCTAGCACAGATACGCAGTATTTT,.,.,TRBJ2-3,TRBV11-3
CASSQYRGWDYEQYF,TGCGCCAGCAGCCAATACCGAGGGTGGGACTACGAGCAGTACTTC,.,.,TRBJ2-7,TRBV4-3
CASSFGPLAVRYEQYF,TGTGCCAGCAGCTTCGGCCCACTAGCGGTGCGCTACGAGCAGTACTTC,.,TRBD2,TRBJ2-7,TRBV7-8
CASSLGESQPQHF,TGTGCCAGCAGCTTAGGGGAGAGCCAGCCCCAGCATTTT,.,.,TRBJ1-5,TRBV7-2
CASSEEGLAGGPSYEQYF,TGTGCCAGCAGTGAAGAGGGCCTAGCGGGGGGTCCTTCCTACGAGCAGTACTTC,.,TRBD2,TRBJ2-7,TRBV25-1
CATSQGGPLNTEAFF,TGCGCCACCAGCCAGGGGGGACCCCTGAACACTGAAGCTTTCTTT,.,TRBD1,TRBJ1-1,TRBV5-1
CASSLAGQLNTEAFF,TGTGCCAGCAGCTTGGCTGGACAGCTGAACACTGAAGCTTTCTTT,.,.,TRBJ1-1,TRBV5-4
CASSPLLGRGNTEAFF,TGTGCCAGCTCACCACTGCTGGGTCGGGGGAACACTGAAGCTTTCTTT,.,.,TRBJ1-1,TRBV18
CSVYGFEARLADTQYF,TGCAGCGTTTACGGATTCGAGGCAAGATTGGCAGATACGCAGTATTTT,.,.,TRBJ2-3,TRBV29-1
CASSEAQTGGGSYEQYF,TGTGCCAGCAGTGAAGCGCAGACAGGGGGGGGTTCCTACGAGCAGTACTTC,.,TRBD1,TRBJ2-7,TRBV6-1
CASSLGPGQGADTQYF,TGCGCCAGCAGCTTGGGTCCGGGACAGGGGGCAGATACGCAGTATTTT,.,TRBD1,TRBJ2-3,TRBV5-1
CASSPQGPSQQYF,TGTGCCAGCAGCCCTCAGGGCCCGTCGCAGCAGTACTTC,once,.,TRBJ2-7,TRBV6-5
CASSFQYREAFF,TGTGCCAGCAGCTTTCAATACCGGGAAGCTTTCTTT,.,.,TRBJ1-1,TRBV5-6
CASSEASDRGYSPLHF,TGTGCCAGCAGTGAAGCCTCGGACAGGGGTTATTCACCCCTCCACTTT,.,TRBD1,TRBJ1-6,TRBV6-1
CASSPTGRVAGGTDTQYF,TGTGCCAGCAGCCCTACAGGGAGGGTAGCGGGGGGAACAGATACGCAGTATTTT,.,TRBD2,TRBJ2-3,TRBV9
CASSSLPGGGYAFF,TGCGCCAGCAGCTCCCTCCCCGGTGGGGGGTACGCTTTCTTT,.,.,TRBJ1-1,TRBV5-1
CASSSSSGGNTGELFF,TGTGCCAGCAGCTCCTCGAGCGGGGGTAACACCGGGGAGCTGTTTTTT,.,TRBD2,TRBJ2-2,TRBV7-9
CASSDRTGRTEAFF,TGTGCCAGCAGCGACAGGACAGGGCGGACTGAAGCTTTCTTT,.,TRBD1,TRBJ1-1,TRBV16
CASSLPPSGGQKTQYF,TGTGCCAGCAGCTTGCCCCCTAGCGGGGGCCAGAAGACCCAGTACTTC,.,TRBD2,TRBJ2-5,TRBV5-6
CASSAENQQEPYGYTF,TGTGCCAGCAGCGCGGAAAACCAACAGGAGCCTTATGGCTACACCTTC,few,.,TRBJ1-2,TRBV9